Below, 22 T cell receptor beta chains from the same sample are listed, as sequenced in a study of blood T cell repertoires in COVID-19. Produced via immunoSEQ multiplex PCR; TCRdb's table is partial and in-frame only. The top ten clones hold 6% to 7% of a sample with 70,000 or so clones, 87% of them seen once. Sequencing was performed on peripheral blood. These receptors were collected from a woman in her forties or fifties with acute or convalescent COVID-19.

The chain combines TRBV5-6 with TRBJ1-1; 10 bases map to TRBD1. Germline V gene lookup returns CDR1 SGHDT and CDR2 YYEEEE. The CDR3 contains 13 residues. The V and J ends lost 5 bases and 11 bases, in that order; junction bases with no gene match: 9. CDR3 residues: CASSPTGGSRAFF. The CDR3 bases are TGTGCCAGCAGTCCGACAGGGGGCAGTCGGGCTTTCTTT.

V and J are TRBV7-2 and TRBJ2-7, with TRBD1 identical over 11 bases. The germline V gene encodes CDR1 SGHTA and CDR2 FQGNSA. The CDR3 consists of 17 residues. The V segment lost 6 bases and the J segment 5 bases; nucleotides outside the gene matches: 15. CDR3 region: CASSHLGVGQGADEQYF. The DNA of the CDR3 is TGTGCCAGCAGTCACCTAGGAGTCGGACAGGGGGCCGACGAGCAGTACTTC.

The chain combines TRBV27 with TRBJ1-4; the match to TRBD1 covers 9 bases. The J segment lost 1 base and the V segment lost 4 bases, leaving 4 bases of the junction unmatched. Per the germline V gene, CDR1 is MNHEY and CDR2 is SMNVEV (reference sequence). The CDR3 has 16 amino acids. The CDR3 protein is CASSYRQGVTNEKLFF. In nucleotides, the CDR3 is TGTGCCAGCAGTTACCGACAGGGGGTAACTAATGAAAAACTGTTTTTT.

This chain connects TRBV9 to TRBJ2-1; a weak D match, TRBD1 (5 bases). CDR1 SGDLS and CDR2 YYNGEE come from the germline V gene. Trimming stripped 0 bases from V and 5 bases from J, with 12 bases between. The CDR3 is made up of 15 amino acids. The CDR3 DNA sequence: TGTGCCAGCAGCGTAGGGACATCATTTAACAATGAGCAGTTCTTC. It codes for CASSVGTSFNNEQFF. The complete variable domain, with remaining parts taken from reference TRBV9 and TRBJ2-1, reads DSGVTQTPKHLITATGQRVTLRCSPRSGDLSVYWYQQSLDQGLQFLIQYYNGEERAKGNILERFSAQQFPDLHSELNLSSLELGDSALYFCASSVGTSFNNEQFFGPGTRLTVL.

There are a few counts of this clone. The rearrangement joins TRBV5-6 to TRBJ2-7; possible D gene TRBD2, 5 bases. The V end lost 4 bases, the J end lost 3 bases, and 17 bases lay between the germline ends. CDR1 is SGHDT and CDR2 is YYEEEE in the germline V gene. This CDR3 has 15 residues. The CDR3 DNA follows: TGTGCCAGCAGCCTAGGAAGGGAGATCCGCTACGAGCAGTACTTC. Its protein product is CASSLGREIRYEQYF. Complete variable domain (other parts from reference TRBV5-6 and TRBJ2-7): DAGVTQSPTHLIKTRGQQVTLRCSPKSGHDTVSWYQQALGQGPQFIFQYYEEEERQRGNFPDRFSGHQFPNYSSELNVNALLLGDSALYLCASSLGREIRYEQYFGPGTRLTVT.

This clone was seen a few times. At one end, the junction sequence differs from germline, possibly due to a read error. This chain uses TRBV7-9 with TRBJ2-2, with 7 bases aligning to TRBD1. The CDR3 sequence is 18 residues long. Germline V lookup: CDR1 SEHNR, CDR2 FQNEAQ (reference sequence). This CDR3 reads CASRLGYRGGANTGELFF. The CDR3 nucleotides are TGTGCCAGCAGATTAGGGTACAGGGGCGGCGCGAACACCGGGGAGCTGTTTTTT.

This chain joins TRBV27 and TRBJ2-7; 9 bases are shared with TRBD1. Germline CDR1 and CDR2: MNHEY and SMNVEV (reference sequence). J was trimmed by 5 bases and V by 2 bases; bases with no gene match: 7. This CDR3 has 15 residues. The CDR3 DNA sequence: TGTGCCAGCAGTTTAGGCAGGGACAGGGCGAACGAGCAGTACTTC. Amino acid sequence: CASSLGRDRANEQYF.

This chain uses TRBV5-6 with TRBJ2-1; 7 bases agree with TRBD1. Trimming cost V 0 bases and J 0 bases; bases outside gene matches: 3. This CDR3 is 16 amino acids long. Germline CDR1 is SGHDT and CDR2 is YYEEEE. CDR3 nucleotides: TGTGCCAGCAGCTTGGAAGGGGGCCACTCCTACAATGAGCAGTTCTTC. Translation gives CASSLEGGHSYNEQFF.

This chain joins TRBV5-1 and TRBJ1-5; 11 nucleotides agree with TRBD1. The CDR3 sequence is 15 residues long. Per germline, CDR1 SGHRS and CDR2 YFSETQ. V shed 0 bases, J shed 4 bases, and the junction held 0 bases outside the gene matches. CDR3: CASSLGDRGNQPQHF. In DNA, the CDR3 is TGCGCCAGCAGCTTGGGGGACAGGGGGAATCAGCCCCAGCATTTT. Combining the CDR3 with reference TRBV5-1 and TRBJ1-5 gives the whole variable domain KAGVTQTPRYLIKTRGQQVTLSCSPISGHRSVSWYQQTPGQGLQFLFEYFSETQRNKGNFPGRFSGRQFSNSRSEMNVSTLELGDSALYLCASSLGDRGNQPQHFGDGTRLSIL.

This chain connects TRBV12-3 or TRBV12-4 to TRBJ1-3; 9 bases are a match to TRBD1. The V and J ends lost 6 bases and 5 bases, in that order; junction bases with no gene match: 2. The CDR3 runs 13 residues. In DNA form, the CDR3 reads TGTGCCAGCAGGGGGACAGGGAGAAACACCATATATTTT. Translating gives CASRGTGRNTIYF.

The chain combines TRBV27 with TRBJ2-3, with 8 positions matching TRBD1. CDR3 size: 15 residues. Per the germline V gene, CDR1 is MNHEY and CDR2 is SMNVEV (reference sequence). The ends lost 5 bases at V and 2 bases at J; junction bases unmatched: 6. The CDR3 DNA is TGTGCCAGCAGTATCCCAGGGGGCACCACAGATACGCAGTATTTT. Its protein product is CASSIPGGTTDTQYF.

CDR3: CASSPGTGKAFF. The CDR3 region has the DNA TGTGCCAGCAGTCCCGGGACAGGCAAAGCTTTCTTT. The chain combines TRBV6-5 with TRBJ1-1; 8 nucleotides line up with TRBD1. J lost 9 bases, V lost 5 bases, and 5 bases had no gene match. Germline CDR1 and CDR2: MNHEY and SVGAGI. This CDR3 region has 12 residues.

The chain carries TRBV6-2 or TRBV6-3 and TRBJ1-5, with D possibly being TRBD1 (5 bases). With 2 bases removed from V and 5 bases from J, the gap between germline ends came to 10 bases. The CDR3 extends over 14 amino acids. Germline CDR1 MNHEY, CDR2 SVGEGT. DNA for the CDR3: TGTGCCAGCAGTTACCAGGGACTGCATCAGCCCCAGCATTTT. As protein: CASSYQGLHQPQHF.

The chain has TRBV27 and TRBJ2-1, with TRBD1 matching over 9 bases. The CDR3 has 15 residues. CDR1 is MNHEY, CDR2 SMNVEV, per germline (reference sequence). The J segment lost 5 bases and the V segment lost 8 bases, leaving 10 bases of the junction unmatched. CDR3 DNA sequence: TGTGCCAGCTCAACACAGGGGGCGCGCAACAATGAGCAGTTCTTC. This sequence encodes CASSTQGARNNEQFF.

Here the CDR3 DNA reads TGTGCCAGCAGCTTAGCTACAGGGCGGTACACTGAAGCTTTCTTT. Its translation: CASSLATGRYTEAFF. The genes are TRBV7-9 and TRBJ1-1, with D tentatively TRBD1 (6 bases). V was clipped by 0 bases and J by 3 bases, with 11 bases between them. This CDR3 spans 15 amino acids. CDR1 is SEHNR and CDR2 is FQNEAQ in the germline V gene (reference sequence).

The chain employs TRBV28 and TRBJ1-6; 8 nucleotides agree with TRBD1. Germline CDR1 and CDR2: MDHEN and SYDVKM. This CDR3 is built from 16 residues. Trimming removed 8 bases from V and 3 bases from J; junction bases left unmatched: 9. CDR3 amino acids: CASSLRTGGYNSPLHF. The CDR3 region has the DNA TGTGCCAGCTCCTTGAGAACAGGGGGCTATAATTCACCCCTCCACTTT. The variable domain in full, with the rest retrieved from reference TRBV28 and TRBJ1-6, is DVKVTQSSRYLVKRTGEKVFLECVQDMDHENMFWYRQDPGLGLRLIYFSYDVKMKEKGDIPEGYSVSREKKERFSLILESASTNQTSMYLCASSLRTGGYNSPLHFGNGTRLTVT.

The chain carries TRBV23-1 and TRBJ1-5; D remains unclear. TRBV23-1 is an open reading frame, and its role is uncertain. CDR3 length: 17 residues. The V end was cut by 0 bases, the J end by 0 bases, with 12 bases between. Written as DNA, the CDR3 is TGCGCCAGCAGTCAATCGCGGCCATTAAATAGCAATCAGCCCCAGCATTTT. It is translated as CASSQSRPLNSNQPQHF.

The J gene is TRBJ1-3, the V gene TRBV24-1, with no clear D. Trimming shortened V by 4 bases and J by 0 bases, and 12 bases separated the two germline ends. Per the germline V gene, CDR1 is KGHDR and CDR2 is SFDVKD. This CDR3 comprises 16 residues. The CDR3 sequence is CATSEGLGLSGNTIYF. The CDR3 DNA reads as TGTGCCACCAGTGAGGGCCTGGGCCTCTCTGGAAACACCATATATTTT.

The gene calls are TRBV3-1 (or the pseudogene TRBV3-2) and TRBJ1-5; D might be TRBD1 (5 bases). Germline loops: CDR1 LGHDT, CDR2 YNNKEL (reference sequence). V was cut by 1 base and J by 6 bases, with 13 bases left in between. This CDR3 has 15 residues. The CDR3 reads CASSQGGVGAQPQHF. The CDR3 DNA reads as TGTGCCAGCAGCCAAGGCGGGGTAGGGGCTCAGCCCCAGCATTTT.

This clone was counted a single time. The V and J genes are TRBV27 and TRBJ2-7; tentatively, D is TRBD1 (5 bases). Germline CDR1 reads MNHEY; CDR2 reads SMNVEV (reference sequence). The CDR3 consists of 14 residues. The V end was cut by 2 bases, the J end by 0 bases, with 8 bases between. The CDR3 coding sequence is TGTGCCAGCAGTTTAACAGGAAACTCCTACGAGCAGTACTTC. Its translation: CASSLTGNSYEQYF.

The chain uses TRBV7-9 and TRBJ1-2, with D hard to call. V lost 5 bases and J 5 bases, leaving 9 bases between the germline ends. Germline V gene lookup returns CDR1 SEHNR and CDR2 FQNEAQ (reference sequence). This CDR3 has 12 residues. In nucleotides, the CDR3 is TGTGCCAGCAGCCCGCCTCGGTATGGCTACACCTTC. Its translation is CASSPPRYGYTF.

The CDR3 nucleotides read TGTGCCAGCAGCCGCTACGGGAGGACGGGAAACACTGAAGCTTTCTTT. Its translation: CASSRYGRTGNTEAFF. The rearrangement joins TRBV3-1 (or the pseudogene TRBV3-2) to TRBJ1-1; D not resolved. Germline V gene lookup returns CDR1 LGHDT and CDR2 YNNKEL (reference sequence). The CDR3 has 16 amino acids. V was trimmed by 4 bases and J by 2 bases, leaving 17 bases between them.